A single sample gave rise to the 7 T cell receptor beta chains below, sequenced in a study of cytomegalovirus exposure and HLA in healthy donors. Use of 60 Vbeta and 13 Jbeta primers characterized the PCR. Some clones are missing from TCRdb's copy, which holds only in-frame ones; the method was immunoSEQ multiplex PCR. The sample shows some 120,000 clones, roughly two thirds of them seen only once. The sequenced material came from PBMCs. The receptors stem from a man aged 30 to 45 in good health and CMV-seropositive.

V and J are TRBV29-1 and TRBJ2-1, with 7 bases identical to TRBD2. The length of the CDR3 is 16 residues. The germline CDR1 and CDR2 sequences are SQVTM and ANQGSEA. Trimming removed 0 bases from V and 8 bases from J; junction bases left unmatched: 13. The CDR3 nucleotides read TGCAGCGTTGAAGAGGAGGTCGGGAGACGGGAGGATGAGCAGTTCTTC. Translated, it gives CSVEEEVGRREDEQFF.

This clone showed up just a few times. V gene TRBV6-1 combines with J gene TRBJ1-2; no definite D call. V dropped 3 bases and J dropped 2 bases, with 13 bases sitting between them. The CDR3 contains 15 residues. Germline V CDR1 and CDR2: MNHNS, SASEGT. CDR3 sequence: CASSENAWANYGYTF. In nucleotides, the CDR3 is TGTGCCAGCAGTGAGAACGCTTGGGCGAACTATGGCTACACCTTC.

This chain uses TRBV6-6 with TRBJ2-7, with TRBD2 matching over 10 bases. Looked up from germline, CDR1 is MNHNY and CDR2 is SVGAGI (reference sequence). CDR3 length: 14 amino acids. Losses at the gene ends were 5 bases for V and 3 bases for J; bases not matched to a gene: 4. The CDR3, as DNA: TGTGCCAGCAGTGCCGGACTAGCGGACTACGAGCAGTACTTC. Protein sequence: CASSAGLADYEQYF.

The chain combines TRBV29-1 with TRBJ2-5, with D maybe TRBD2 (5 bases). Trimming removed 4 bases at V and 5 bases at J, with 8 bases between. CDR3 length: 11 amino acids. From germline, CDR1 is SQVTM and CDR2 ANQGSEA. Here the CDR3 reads CSVARGETQYF. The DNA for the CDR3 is TGCAGCGTTGCGAGAGGGGAGACCCAGTACTTC. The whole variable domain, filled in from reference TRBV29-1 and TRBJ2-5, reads SAVISQKPSRDICQRGTSLTIQCQVDSQVTMMFWYRQQPGQSLTLIATANQGSEATYESGFVIDKFPISRPNLTFSTLTVSNMSPEDSSIYLCSVARGETQYFGPGTRLLVL.

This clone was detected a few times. CDR3: CASRPTGYYEQYF. The CDR3 DNA is TGTGCCAGCAGGCCCACAGGTTACTACGAGCAGTACTTC. The chain has TRBV2 and TRBJ2-7; a possible D gene is TRBD1 (5 bases). Germline CDR1 reads SNHLY; CDR2 reads FYNNEI. This CDR3 region has 13 residues. Trimming took 6 bases from V and 3 from J, leaving 12 bases between them.

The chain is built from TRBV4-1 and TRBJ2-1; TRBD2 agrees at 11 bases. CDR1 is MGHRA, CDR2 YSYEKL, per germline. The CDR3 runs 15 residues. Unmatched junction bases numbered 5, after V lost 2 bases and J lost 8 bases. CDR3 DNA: TGCGCCAGCAGCCAACCGGGACTAGCGGTTGATGAGCAGTTCTTC. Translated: CASSQPGLAVDEQFF.

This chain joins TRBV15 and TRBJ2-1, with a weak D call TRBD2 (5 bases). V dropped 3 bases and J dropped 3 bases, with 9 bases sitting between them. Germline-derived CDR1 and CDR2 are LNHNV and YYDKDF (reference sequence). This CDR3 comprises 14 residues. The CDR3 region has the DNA TGTGCCACCAGCAGGGGCCGGGGCTACAATGAGCAGTTCTTC. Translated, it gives CATSRGRGYNEQFF.